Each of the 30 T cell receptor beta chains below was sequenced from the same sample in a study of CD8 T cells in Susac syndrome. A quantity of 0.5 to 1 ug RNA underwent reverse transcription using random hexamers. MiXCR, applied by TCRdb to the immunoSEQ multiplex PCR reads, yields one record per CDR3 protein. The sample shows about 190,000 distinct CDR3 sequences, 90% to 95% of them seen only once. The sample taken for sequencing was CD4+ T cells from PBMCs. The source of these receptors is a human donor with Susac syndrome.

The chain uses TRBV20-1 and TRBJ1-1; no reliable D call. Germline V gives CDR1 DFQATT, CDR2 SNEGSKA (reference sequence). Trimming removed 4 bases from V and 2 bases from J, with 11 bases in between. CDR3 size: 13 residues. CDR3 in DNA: TGCAGTGCTAAGGGTGGGGAAAACACTGAAGCTTTCTTT. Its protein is CSAKGGENTEAFF.

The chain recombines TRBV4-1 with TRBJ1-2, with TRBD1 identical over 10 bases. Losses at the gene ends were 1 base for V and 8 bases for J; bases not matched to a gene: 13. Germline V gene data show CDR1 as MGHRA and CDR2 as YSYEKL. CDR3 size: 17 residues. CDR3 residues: CASSQGTGGSVERGYTF. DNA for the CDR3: TGCGCCAGCAGCCAAGGGACAGGGGGAAGTGTAGAGAGGGGCTACACCTTC.

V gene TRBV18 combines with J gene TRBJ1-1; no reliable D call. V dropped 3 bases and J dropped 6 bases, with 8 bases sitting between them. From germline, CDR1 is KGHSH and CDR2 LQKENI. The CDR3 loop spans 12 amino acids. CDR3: CASSPWESEAFF. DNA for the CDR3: TGTGCCAGCTCACCCTGGGAGTCTGAAGCTTTCTTT. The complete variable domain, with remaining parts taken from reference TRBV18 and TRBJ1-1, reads NAGVMQNPRHLVRRRGQEARLRCSPMKGHSHVYWYRQLPEEGLKFMVYLQKENIIDESGMPKERFSAEFPKEGPSILRIQQVVRGDSAAYFCASSPWESEAFFGQGTRLTVV.

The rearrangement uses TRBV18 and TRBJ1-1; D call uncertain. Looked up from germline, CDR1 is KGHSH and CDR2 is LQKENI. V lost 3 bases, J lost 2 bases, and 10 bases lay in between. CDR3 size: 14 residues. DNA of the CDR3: TGTGCCAGCTCACCGTGGGAAGTTAACACTGAAGCTTTCTTT. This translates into CASSPWEVNTEAFF.

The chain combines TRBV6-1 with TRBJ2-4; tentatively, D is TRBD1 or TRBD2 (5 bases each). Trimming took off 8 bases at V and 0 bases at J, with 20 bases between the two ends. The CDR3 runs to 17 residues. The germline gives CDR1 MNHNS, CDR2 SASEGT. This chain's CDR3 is CASHRDGALVAKNIQYF. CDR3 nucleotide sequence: TGTGCCAGCCACCGGGACGGGGCCCTTGTAGCCAAAAACATTCAGTACTTC.

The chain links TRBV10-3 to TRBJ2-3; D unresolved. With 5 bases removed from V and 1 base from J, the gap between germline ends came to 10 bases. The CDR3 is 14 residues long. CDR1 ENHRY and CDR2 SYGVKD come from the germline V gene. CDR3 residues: CAISTRERTDTQYF. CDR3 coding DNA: TGTGCCATCAGTACAAGAGAGCGCACAGATACGCAGTATTTT.

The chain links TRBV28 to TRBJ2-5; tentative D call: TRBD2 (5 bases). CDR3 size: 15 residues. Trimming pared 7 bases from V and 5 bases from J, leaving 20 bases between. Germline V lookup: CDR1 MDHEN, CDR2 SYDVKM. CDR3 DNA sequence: TGTGCCAGCACCTTCACGCGGGCCCCTGGGGAGACCCAGTACTTC. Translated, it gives CASTFTRAPGETQYF.

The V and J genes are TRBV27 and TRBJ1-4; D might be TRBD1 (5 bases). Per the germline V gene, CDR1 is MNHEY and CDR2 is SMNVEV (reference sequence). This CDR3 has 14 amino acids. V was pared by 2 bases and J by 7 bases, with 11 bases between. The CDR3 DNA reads TGTGCCAGCAGTTTACGGGGGGGAATTGAAAAACTGTTTTTT. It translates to CASSLRGGIEKLFF.

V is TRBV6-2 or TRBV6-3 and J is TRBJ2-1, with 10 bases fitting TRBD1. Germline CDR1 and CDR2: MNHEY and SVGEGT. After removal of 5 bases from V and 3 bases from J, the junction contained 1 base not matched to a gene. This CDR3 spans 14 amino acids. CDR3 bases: TGTGCCAGCAGTAGGACAGGGGGCTACAATGAGCAGTTCTTC. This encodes CASSRTGGYNEQFF.

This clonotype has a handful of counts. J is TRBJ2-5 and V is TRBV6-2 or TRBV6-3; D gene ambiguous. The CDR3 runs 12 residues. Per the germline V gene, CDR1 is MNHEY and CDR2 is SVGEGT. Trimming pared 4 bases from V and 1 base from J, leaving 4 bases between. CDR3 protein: CASSLTQETQYF. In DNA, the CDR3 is TGTGCCAGCAGTTTGACCCAAGAGACCCAGTACTTC.

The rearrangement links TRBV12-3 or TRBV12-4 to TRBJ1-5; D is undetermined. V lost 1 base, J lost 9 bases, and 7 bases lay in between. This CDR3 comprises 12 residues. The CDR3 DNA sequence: TGTGCCAGCAGTTTAGGGGGTGCGCCCCAGCATTTT. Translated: CASSLGGAPQHF.

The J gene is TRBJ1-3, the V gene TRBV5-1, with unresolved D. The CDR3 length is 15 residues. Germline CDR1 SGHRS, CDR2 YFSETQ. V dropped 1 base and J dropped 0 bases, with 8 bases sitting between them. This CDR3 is CASSLSTISGNTIYF. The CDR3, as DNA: TGCGCCAGCAGCTTGAGTACGATCTCTGGAAACACCATATATTTT.

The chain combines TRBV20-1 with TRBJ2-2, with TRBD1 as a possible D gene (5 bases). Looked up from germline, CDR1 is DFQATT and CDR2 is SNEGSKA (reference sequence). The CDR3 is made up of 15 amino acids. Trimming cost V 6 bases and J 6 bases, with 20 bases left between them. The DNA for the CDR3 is TGCAGTGCCGCCGACAGAATGGGTCTCCCCGGGGAGCTGTTTTTT. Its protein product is CSAADRMGLPGELFF.

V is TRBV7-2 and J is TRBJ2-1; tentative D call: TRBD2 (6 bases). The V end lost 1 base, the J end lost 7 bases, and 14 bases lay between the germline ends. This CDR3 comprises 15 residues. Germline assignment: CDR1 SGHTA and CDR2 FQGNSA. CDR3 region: CASSLVREVQNEQFF. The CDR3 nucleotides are TGTGCCAGCAGCTTAGTCAGGGAGGTTCAAAATGAGCAGTTCTTC.

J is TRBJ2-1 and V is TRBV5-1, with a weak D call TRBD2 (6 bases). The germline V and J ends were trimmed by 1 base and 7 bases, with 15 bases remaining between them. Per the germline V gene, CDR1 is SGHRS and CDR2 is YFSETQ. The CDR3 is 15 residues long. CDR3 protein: CASSLLVAETNEQFF. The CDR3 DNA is TGCGCCAGCAGCTTGTTGGTAGCGGAAACGAATGAGCAGTTCTTC.

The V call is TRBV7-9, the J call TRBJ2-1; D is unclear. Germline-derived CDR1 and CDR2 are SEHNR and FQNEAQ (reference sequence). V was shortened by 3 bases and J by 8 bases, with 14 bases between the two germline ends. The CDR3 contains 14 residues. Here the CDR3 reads CASSFGLPVDEQFF. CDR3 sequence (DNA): TGTGCCAGCAGCTTTGGCCTACCCGTCGATGAGCAGTTCTTC.

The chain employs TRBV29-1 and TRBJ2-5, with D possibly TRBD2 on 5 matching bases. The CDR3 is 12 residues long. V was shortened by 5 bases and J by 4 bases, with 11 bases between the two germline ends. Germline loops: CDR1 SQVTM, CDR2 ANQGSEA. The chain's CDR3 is CSVLFEGETQYF. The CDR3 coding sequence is TGCAGCGTTTTATTTGAGGGAGAGACCCAGTACTTC.

The CDR3 here is CASSFGPGNGYTF. The CDR3 nucleotides read TGTGCCAGCAGCTTTGGGCCTGGGAATGGCTACACCTTC. This chain connects TRBV7-9 to TRBJ1-2; D call uncertain. Between the trimmed V and J ends, which lost 3 bases and 6 bases, there was a span of 11 bases. CDR3 length equals 13 residues. Looked up from germline, CDR1 is SEHNR and CDR2 is FQNEAQ (reference sequence).

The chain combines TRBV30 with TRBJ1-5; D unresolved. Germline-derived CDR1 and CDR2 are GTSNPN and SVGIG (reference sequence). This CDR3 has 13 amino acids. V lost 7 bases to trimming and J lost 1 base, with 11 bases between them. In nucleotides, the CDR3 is TGTGCCTCCGCCTTGGGCAGCAATCAGCCCCAGCATTTT. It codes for CASALGSNQPQHF.

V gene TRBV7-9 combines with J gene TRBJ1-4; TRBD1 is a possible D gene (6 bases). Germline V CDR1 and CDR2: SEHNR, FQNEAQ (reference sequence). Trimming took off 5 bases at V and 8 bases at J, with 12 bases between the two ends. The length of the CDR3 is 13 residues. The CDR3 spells CASSPQGGEKLFF. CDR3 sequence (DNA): TGTGCCAGCAGCCCCCAAGGGGGAGAAAAACTGTTTTTT.

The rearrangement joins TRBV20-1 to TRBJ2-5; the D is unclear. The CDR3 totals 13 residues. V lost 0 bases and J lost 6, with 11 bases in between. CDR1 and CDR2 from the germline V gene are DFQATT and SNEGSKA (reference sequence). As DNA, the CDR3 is TGCAGTGCTAGAGATACGGCTAGGAAGACCCAGTACTTC. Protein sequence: CSARDTARKTQYF.

CDR3 region: CSASPEYSGNTIYF. The CDR3, as DNA: TGCAGTGCTAGCCCAGAGTACTCTGGAAACACCATATATTTT. The genes are TRBV20-1 and TRBJ1-3; D is ambiguous. Trimming stripped 3 bases from V and 0 bases from J, with 9 bases between. The CDR3 extends over 14 amino acids. Germline V CDR1 and CDR2: DFQATT, SNEGSKA (reference sequence).

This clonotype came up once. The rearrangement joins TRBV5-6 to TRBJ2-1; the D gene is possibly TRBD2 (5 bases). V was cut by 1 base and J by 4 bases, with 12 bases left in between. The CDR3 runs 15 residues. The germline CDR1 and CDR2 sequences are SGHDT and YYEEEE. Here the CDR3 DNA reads TGTGCCAGCAGCTTGCTTGACTACTATTACAATGAGCAGTTCTTC. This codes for CASSLLDYYYNEQFF.

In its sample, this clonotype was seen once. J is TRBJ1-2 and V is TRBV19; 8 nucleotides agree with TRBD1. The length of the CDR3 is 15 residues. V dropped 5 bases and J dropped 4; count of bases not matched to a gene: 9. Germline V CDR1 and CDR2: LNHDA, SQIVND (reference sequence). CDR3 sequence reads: CASSLTGATPYGYTF. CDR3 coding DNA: TGTGCCAGTAGTTTGACAGGGGCAACCCCCTATGGCTACACCTTC.

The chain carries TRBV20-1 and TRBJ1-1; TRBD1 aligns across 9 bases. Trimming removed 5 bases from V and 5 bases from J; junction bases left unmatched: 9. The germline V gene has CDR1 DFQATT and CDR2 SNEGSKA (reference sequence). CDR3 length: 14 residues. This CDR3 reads CSADRGGARTEAFF. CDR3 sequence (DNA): TGCAGTGCTGACAGGGGGGGGGCTAGGACTGAAGCTTTCTTT.

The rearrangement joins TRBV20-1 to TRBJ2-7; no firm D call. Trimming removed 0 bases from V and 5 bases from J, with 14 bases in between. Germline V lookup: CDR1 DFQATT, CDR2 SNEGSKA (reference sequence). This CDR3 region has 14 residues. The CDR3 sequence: CSARDYNPGNEQYF. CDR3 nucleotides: TGCAGTGCTAGAGATTACAACCCAGGCAACGAGCAGTACTTC.

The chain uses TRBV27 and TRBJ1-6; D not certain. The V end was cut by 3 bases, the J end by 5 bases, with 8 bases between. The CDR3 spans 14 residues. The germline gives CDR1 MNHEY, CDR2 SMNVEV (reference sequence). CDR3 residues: CASSLNSNNSPLHF. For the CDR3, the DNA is TGTGCCAGCAGTTTGAACAGCAATAATTCACCCCTCCACTTT.

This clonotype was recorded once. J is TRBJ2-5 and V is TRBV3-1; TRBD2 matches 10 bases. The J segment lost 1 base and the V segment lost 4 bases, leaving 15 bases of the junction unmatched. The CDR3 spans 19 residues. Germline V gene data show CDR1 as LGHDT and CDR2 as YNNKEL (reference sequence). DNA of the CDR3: TGTGCCAGCAGCCTAAGAAGGCGGCTAGCGGGGGCCGGCCAAGAGACCCAGTACTTC. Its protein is CASSLRRRLAGAGQETQYF.

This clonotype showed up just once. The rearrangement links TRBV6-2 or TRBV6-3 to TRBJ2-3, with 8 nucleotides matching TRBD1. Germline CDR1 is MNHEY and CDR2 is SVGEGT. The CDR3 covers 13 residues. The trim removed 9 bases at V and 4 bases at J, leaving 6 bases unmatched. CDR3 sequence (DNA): TGTGCCAGTAGAGGACAGGGTTCAGATACGCAGTATTTT. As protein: CASRGQGSDTQYF.

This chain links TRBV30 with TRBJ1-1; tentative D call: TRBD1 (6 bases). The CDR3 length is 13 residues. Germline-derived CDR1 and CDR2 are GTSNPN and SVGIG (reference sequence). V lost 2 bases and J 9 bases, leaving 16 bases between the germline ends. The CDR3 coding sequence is TGTGCCTGGAGTTCCACGCGTCGGGGGCAAGCTTTCTTT. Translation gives CAWSSTRRGQAFF.